A single T cell receptor beta chain is shown here with its context. The CDR3 is made up of 15 amino acids. Germline assignment: CDR1 MNHEY and CDR2 SVGAGI. The germline V and J ends were trimmed by 6 bases and 5 bases, with 19 bases remaining between them. These data are taken from a study of blood T cell repertoires in COVID-19. Study in general: PBMCs, B-cell-depleted T cells, or T cells provided the cDNA or gDNA that made up the material.

In the authors' methods: Amplifying reference gene primers gave estimates of nucleated cell counts. Here immunoSEQ multiplex PCR was the method, and the copy in TCRdb shows in-frame clones only, minus some. V, J and clone size are taken as reported in that table, and D and trimming were inferred from the DNA itself. The table records 400,000 or so clones, 80% to 90% of them present only once. The receptor's source is a man younger than 45 who had recovered from COVID-19. The chain carries TRBV6-5 and TRBJ1-1; D is unclear. Sequencing input: PBMCs or T cells enriched from blood (not recorded which). CDR3 in DNA: TGTGCCAGCAGAGATCGCCGGGGAGGTGATACTGAAGCTTTCTTT. It codes for CASRDRRGGDTEAFF.